Here is one T cell receptor (beta chain) with its context. The target of this receptor is not known. One base away there is no much larger clone; base qualities are not given. The method was 5' RACE. Sequencing took place on a NextSeq 500. To correct for sequencing error and PCR bias, the TCR library protocol tagged individual cDNA molecules with unique molecular identifiers. TCR alpha and beta chains were both sequenced, and the abundances of alpha and beta sequences in each sample were closely correlated with each other. On the authors' methods: Decombinator V4 was used to annotate TCR sequences for V gene, J gene and CDR3. Expanded TCRs were defined as changing significantly between any two time points under a Poisson model with p below 0.0001. Abundances of TCRs were expressed as counts per million after normalisation to the total number of TCRs sequenced in each sample. VDJdb, accessed 1 November 2021, was searched for CMV, EBV and SARS-CoV-2 annotated TCRs, excluding TCRs annotated for multiple antigens. TCRdb reanalyzed the raw reads on its own, using fastp at Q25 for trimming and MiXCR for clone calling, and kept in-frame beta chains. Records with the same CDR3 protein are collapsed into one entry carrying the most frequent genes and DNA. The V and J calls, along with clone size, are taken from TCRdb and not from the paper's own processing. The sample table shows some 75,000 distinct CDR3 sequences, and approximately 15% are seen once. The ten largest clones represent around 1.5% of the sample.

The data belong to a study of early T cells in non-severe SARS-CoV-2 infection (dated by TCRdb to the early 2020s). With respect to the entire study: Because TCR sequencing relied on bulk RNA taken from unsorted whole blood, pairing of alpha and beta chains was not possible.

The study was a case-control design nested within a healthcare worker cohort in London, UK, with weekly nasopharyngeal swab PCR tests and blood sampling. Healthcare workers were recruited between 23 and 31 March 2020, during the week of the UK lockdown, and were followed weekly for up to roughly 15 weeks. Points the paper makes about the study in general: VDJdb matching was skewed toward anti-spike CD8 responses and likely underestimated virus-specific expansions by missing private and CD4 specificities.

This receptor was taken from an adult who was a healthcare worker with PCR-confirmed SARS-CoV-2 infection or an uninfected control (not recorded which). The sample was whole blood.

CDR3 protein: CAWSPRPNIQYF. The base sequence is TGTGCCTGGAGCCCTAGGCCGAACATTCAGTACTTC. Recombination joined TRBV30 with TRBJ2-4, with no reliable assignment of the D segment. CDR1 GTSNPN and CDR2 SVGIG are derived from the germline V gene (reference sequence). V is reduced by 3 bases and J by 7 bases, leaving a spacing of 10 bases between them. The CDR3, from cysteine to phenylalanine, totals 12 residues. The CDR3 DNA has 36 bases and is translated from base 1. The CDR3 plus the reference TRBV30 and TRBJ2-4 genes for the other parts give the full variable domain: SQTIHQWPATLVQPVGSPLSLECTVEGTSNPNLYWYRQAAGRGLQLLFYSVGIGQISSEVPQNLSASRPQDRQFILSSKKLLLSDSGFYLCAWSPRPNIQYFGAGTRLSVL.